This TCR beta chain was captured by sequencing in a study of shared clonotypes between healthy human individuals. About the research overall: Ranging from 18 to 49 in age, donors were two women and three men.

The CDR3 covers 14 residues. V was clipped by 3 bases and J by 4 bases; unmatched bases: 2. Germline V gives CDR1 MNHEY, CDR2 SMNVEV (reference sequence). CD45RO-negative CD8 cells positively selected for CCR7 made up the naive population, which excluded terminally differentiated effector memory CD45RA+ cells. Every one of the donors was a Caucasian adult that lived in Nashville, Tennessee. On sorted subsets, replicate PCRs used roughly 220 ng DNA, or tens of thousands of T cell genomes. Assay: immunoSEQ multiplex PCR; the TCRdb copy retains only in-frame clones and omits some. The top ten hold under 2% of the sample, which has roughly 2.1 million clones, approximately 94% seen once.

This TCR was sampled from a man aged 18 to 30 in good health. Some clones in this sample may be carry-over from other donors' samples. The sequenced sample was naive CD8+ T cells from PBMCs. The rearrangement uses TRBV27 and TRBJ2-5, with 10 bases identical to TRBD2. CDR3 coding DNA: TGTGCCAGCAGTTTTCGGACTAGCGGAGAGACCCAGTACTTC. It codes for CASSFRTSGETQYF.